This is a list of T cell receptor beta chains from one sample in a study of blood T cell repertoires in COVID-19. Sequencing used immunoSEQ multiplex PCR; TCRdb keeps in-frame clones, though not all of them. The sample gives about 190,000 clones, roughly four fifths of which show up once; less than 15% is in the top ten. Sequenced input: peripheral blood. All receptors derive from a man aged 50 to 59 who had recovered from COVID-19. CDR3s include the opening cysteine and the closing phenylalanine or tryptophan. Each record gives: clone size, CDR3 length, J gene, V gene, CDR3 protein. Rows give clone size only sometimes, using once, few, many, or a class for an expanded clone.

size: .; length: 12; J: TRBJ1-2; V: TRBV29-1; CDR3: CSVMGQGYGYTF
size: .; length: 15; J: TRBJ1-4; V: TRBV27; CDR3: CASRTDRGANEKLFF
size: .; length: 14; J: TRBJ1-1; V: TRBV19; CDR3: CASSGGTVNTEAFF
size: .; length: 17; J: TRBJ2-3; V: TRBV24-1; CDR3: CATSDSTGTGGINTQYF
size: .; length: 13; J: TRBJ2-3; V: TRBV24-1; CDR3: CATEGGEADTQYF
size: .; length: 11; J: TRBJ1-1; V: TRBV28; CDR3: CASRRTGFEFF
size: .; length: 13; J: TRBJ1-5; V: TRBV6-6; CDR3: CASSYAVTQPQHF
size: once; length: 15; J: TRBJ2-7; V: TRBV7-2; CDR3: CASSLVAGGLYEQYF
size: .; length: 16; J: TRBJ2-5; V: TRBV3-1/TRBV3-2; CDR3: CASSQVGPAVVETQYF
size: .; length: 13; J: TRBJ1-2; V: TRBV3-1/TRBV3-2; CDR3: CASSLYKGDGYTF
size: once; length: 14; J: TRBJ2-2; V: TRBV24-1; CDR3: CATSDPGRQGELFF
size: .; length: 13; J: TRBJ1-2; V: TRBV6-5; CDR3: CASKTEGGYGYTF
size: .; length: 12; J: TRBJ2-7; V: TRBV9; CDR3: CASSVESGLQYF
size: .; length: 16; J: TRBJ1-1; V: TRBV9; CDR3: CASSVGGGGEYTEAFF
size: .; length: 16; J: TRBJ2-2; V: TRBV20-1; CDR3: CSASFLGARYTGELFF
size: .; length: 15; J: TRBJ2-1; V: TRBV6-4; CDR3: CASSVDSPSPNEQFF
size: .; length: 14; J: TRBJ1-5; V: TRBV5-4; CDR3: CASSFNREGQPQHF